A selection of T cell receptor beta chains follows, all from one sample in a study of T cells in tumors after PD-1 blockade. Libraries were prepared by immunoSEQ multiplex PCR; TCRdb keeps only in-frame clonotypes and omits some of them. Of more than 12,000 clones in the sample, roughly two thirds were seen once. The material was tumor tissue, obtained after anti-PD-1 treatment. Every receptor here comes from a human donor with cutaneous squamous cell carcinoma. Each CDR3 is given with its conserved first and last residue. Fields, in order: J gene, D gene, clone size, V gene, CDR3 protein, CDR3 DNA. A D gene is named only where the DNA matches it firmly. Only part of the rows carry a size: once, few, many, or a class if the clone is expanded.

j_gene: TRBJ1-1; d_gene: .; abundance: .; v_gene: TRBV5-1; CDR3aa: CASSLAATDGTEAFF; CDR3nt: TGCGCCAGCAGCTTGGCCGCGACCGATGGGACTGAAGCTTTCTTT
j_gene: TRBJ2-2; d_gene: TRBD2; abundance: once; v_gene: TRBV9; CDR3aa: CASSVGLLAGSGELFF; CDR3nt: TGTGCCAGCAGCGTAGGTCTTCTAGCGGGTAGCGGGGAGCTGTTTTTT
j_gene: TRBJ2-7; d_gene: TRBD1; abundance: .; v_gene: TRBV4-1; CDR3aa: CASSQGQGADYEQYF; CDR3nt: TGCGCCAGCAGCCAGGGGCAGGGGGCCGACTACGAGCAGTACTTC
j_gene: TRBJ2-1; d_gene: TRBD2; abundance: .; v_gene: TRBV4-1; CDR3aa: CASSQAGAGGSGEQFF; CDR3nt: TGCGCCAGCAGCCAAGCTGGAGCGGGAGGGTCGGGTGAGCAGTTCTTC
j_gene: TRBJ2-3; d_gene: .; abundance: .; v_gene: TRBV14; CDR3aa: CASSQDWESDTQYF; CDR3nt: TGTGCCAGCAGCCAAGATTGGGAGTCAGATACGCAGTATTTT
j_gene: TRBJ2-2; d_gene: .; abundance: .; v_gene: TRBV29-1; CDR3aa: CSVEAPGAVNTGELFF; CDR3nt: TGCAGCGTTGAAGCTCCAGGGGCCGTGAACACCGGGGAGCTGTTTTTT
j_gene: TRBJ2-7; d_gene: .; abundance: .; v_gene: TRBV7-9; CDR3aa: CASTGLTLGEQYF; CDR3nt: TGTGCCAGCACCGGACTAACCCTCGGCGAGCAGTACTTC
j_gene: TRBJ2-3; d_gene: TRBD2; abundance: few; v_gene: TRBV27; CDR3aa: CASSTPAGGTDTQYF; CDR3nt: TGTGCCAGCAGTACCCCAGCGGGGGGCACAGATACGCAGTATTTT
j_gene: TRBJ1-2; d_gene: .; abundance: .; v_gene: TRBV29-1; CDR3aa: CSVEDSGTRGSGYTF; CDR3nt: TGCAGCGTTGAAGACTCCGGTACCAGGGGCAGTGGCTACACCTTC
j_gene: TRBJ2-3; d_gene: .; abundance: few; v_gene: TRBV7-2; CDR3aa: CASSLALSKDTQYF; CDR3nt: TGTGCCAGCAGCTTAGCCTTGTCGAAAGATACGCAGTATTTT
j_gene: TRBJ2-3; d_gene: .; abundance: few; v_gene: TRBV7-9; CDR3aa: CASSLVAGLYTDTQYF; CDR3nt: TGTGCCAGCAGCTTAGTTGCAGGACTCTACACAGATACGCAGTATTTT
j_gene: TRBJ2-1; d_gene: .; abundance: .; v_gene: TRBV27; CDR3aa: CASSPHLSENEQFF; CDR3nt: TGTGCCAGCAGTCCCCACCTATCGGAAAATGAGCAGTTCTTC
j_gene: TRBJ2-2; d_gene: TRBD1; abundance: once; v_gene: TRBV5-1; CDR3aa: CASSRHAGGQYFVNTGELFF; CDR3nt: TGCGCCAGCAGCAGACACGCAGGGGGTCAGTATTTTGTGAACACCGGGGAGCTGTTTTTT
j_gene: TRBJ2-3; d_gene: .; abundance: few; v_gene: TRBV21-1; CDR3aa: CASSTLMGRTDTQYF; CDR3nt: TGTGCCAGCAGCACCCTGATGGGACGCACAGATACGCAGTATTTT